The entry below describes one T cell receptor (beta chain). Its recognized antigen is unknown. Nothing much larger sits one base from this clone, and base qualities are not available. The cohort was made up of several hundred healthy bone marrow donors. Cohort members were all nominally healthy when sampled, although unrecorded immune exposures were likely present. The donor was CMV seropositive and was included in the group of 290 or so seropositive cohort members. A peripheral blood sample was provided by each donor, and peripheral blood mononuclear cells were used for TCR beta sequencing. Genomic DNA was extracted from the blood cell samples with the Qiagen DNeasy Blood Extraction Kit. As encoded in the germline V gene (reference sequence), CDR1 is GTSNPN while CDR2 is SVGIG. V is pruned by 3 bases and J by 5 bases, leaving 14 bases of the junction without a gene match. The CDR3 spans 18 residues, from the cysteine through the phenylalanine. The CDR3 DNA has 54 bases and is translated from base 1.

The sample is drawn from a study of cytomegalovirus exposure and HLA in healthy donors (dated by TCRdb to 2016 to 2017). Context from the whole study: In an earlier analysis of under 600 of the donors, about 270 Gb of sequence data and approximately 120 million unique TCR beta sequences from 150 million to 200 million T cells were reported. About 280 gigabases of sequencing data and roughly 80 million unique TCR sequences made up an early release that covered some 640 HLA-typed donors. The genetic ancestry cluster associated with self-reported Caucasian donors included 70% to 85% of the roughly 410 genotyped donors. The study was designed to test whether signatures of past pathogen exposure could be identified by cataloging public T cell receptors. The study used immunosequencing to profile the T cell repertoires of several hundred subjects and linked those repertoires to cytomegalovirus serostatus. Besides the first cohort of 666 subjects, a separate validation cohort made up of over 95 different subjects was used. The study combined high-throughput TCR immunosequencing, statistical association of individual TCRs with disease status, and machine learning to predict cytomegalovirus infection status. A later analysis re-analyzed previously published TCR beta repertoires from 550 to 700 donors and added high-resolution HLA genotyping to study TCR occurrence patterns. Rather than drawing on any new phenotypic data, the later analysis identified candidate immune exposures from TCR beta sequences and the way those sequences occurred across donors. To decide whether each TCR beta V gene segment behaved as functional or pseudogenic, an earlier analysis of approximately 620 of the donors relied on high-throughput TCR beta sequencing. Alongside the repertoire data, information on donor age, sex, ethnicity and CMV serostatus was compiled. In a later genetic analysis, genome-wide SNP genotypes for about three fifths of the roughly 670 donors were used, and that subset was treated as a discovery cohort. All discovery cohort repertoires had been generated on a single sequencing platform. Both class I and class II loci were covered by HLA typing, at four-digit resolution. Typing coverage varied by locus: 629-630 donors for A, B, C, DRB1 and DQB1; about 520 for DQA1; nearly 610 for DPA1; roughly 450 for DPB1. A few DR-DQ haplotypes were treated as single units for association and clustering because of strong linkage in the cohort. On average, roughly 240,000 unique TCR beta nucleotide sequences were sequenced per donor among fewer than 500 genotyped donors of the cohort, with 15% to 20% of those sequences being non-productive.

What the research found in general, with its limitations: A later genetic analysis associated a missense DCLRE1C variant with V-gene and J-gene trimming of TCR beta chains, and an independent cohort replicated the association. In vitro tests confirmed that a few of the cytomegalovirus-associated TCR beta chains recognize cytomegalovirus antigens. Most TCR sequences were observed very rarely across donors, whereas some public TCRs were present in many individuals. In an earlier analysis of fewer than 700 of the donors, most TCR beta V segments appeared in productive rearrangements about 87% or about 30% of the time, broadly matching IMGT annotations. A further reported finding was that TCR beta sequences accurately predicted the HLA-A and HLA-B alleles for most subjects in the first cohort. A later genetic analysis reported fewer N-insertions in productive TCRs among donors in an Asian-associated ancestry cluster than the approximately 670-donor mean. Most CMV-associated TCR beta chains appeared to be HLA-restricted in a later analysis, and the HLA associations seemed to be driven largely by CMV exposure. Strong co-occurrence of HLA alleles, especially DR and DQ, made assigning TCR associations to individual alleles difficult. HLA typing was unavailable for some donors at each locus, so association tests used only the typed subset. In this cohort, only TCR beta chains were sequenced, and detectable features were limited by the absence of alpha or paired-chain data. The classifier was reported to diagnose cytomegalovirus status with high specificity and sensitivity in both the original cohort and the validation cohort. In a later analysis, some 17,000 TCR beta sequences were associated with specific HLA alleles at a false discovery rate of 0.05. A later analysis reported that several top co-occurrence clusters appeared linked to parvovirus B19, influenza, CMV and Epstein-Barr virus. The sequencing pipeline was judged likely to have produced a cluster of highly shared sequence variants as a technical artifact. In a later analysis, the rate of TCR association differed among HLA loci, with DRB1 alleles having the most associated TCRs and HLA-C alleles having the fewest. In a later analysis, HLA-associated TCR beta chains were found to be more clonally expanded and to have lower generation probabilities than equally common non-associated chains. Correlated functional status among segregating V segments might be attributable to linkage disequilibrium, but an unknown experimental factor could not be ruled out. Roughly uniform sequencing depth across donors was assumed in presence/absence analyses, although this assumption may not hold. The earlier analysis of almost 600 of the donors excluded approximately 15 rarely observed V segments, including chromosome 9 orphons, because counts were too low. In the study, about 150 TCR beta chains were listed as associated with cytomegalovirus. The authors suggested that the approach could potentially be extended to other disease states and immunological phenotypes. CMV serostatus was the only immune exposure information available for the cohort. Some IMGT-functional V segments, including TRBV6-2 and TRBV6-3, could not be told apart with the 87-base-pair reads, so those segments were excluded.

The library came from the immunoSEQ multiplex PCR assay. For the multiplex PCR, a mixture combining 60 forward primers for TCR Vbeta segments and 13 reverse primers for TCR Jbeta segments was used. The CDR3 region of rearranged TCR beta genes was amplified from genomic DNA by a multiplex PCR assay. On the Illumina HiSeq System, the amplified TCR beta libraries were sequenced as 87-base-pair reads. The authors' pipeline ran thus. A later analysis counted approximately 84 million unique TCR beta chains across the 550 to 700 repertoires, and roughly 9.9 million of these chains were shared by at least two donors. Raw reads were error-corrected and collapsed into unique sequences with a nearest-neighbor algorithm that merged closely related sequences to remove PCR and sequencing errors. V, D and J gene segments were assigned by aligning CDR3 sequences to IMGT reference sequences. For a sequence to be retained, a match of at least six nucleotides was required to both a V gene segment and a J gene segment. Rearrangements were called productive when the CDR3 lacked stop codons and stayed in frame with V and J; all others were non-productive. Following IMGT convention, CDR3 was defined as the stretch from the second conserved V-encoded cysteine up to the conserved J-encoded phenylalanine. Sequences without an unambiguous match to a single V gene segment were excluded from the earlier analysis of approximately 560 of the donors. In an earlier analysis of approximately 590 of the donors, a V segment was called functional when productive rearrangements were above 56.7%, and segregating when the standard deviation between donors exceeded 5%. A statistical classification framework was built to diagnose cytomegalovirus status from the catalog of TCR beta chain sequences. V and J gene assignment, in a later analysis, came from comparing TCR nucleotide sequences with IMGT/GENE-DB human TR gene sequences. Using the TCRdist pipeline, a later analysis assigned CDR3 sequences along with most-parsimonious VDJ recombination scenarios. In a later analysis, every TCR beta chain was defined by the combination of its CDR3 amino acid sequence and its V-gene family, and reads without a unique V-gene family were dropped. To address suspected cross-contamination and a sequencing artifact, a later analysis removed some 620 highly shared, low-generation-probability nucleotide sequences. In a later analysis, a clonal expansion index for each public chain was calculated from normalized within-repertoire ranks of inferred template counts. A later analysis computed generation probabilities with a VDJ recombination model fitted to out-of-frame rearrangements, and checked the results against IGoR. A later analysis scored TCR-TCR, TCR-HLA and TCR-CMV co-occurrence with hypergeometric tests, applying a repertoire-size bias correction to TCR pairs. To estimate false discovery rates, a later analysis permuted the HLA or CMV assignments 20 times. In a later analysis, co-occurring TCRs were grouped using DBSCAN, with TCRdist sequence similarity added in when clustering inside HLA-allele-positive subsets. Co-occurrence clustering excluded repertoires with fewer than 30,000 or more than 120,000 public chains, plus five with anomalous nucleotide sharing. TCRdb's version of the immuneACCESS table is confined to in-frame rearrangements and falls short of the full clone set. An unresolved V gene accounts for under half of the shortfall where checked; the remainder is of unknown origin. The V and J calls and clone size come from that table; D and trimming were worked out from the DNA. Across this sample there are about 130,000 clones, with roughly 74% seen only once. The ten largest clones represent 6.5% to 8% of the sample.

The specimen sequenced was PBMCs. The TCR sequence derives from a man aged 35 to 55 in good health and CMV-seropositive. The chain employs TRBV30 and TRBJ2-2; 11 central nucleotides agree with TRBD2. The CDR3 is CAWSGRLAGGSRTGELFF. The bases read TGTGCCTGGAGCGGTCGGCTAGCGGGAGGTTCTCGGACCGGGGAGCTGTTTTTT.